The rows below give T cell receptor beta chains drawn from one sample of a study of regulatory T cells in long-lasting Graves disease. One entry per CDR3 protein, called by TCRdb with MiXCR from the multiplex PCR reads. Counted here are more than 400,000 distinct CDR3 sequences, around 15% occurring once; the ten biggest clones make up 9% to 15%. These data are also associated with another study on T cells in Graves' hyperthyroidism and ophthalmopathy.

Sample: peripheral blood mononuclear cells (PBMCs), taken at new diagnosis, from a patient treated with antithyroid drugs. These receptors were obtained from a man aged 40-55 years with Graves disease. Each CDR3 is given with its conserved first and last residue. Fields, in order: J gene, D gene, V gene, clone size, CDR3 protein, CDR3 DNA. A D gene is named only where the DNA matches it firmly. The size entry gives once, few or many counts, or a class when the clone is expanded.

>TRBJ2-1|TRBD2|TRBV10-3|many
CAIQTSGPNNEQFF
TGTGCCATCCAAACTAGCGGTCCTAACAATGAGCAGTTCTTC
>TRBJ1-1|.|TRBV6-1|many
CAVNQARNTEAFF
TGTGCCGTCAACCAGGCCAGGAACACTGAAGCTTTCTTT
>TRBJ2-7|.|TRBV9|many
CASSVAGSTYEQYF
TGTGCCAGCAGCGTAGCTGGCAGTACCTACGAGCAGTACTTC
>TRBJ1-4|.|TRBV28|many
CASSYSGREKLFF
TGTGCCAGCAGTTACTCAGGAAGAGAAAAACTGTTTTTT
>TRBJ2-3|.|TRBV27|many
CASSLTSTGADTQYF
TGTGCCAGCAGTTTGACATCCACGGGAGCAGATACGCAGTATTTT
>TRBJ2-7|TRBD2|TRBV28|many
CASSLLAGGRKYEQYF
TGTGCCAGCAGTTTGTTAGCGGGAGGCCGAAAATACGAGCAGTACTTC
>TRBJ2-7|TRBD1|TRBV20-1|many
CSAMDRDPYEQYF
TGCAGTGCTATGGACAGGGATCCCTACGAGCAGTACTTC
>TRBJ2-3|TRBD2|TRBV5-1|many
CASSFGLGAADTQYF
TGCGCCAGCAGCTTTGGACTAGGGGCGGCAGATACGCAGTATTTT
>TRBJ2-1|TRBD2|TRBV28|few
CAGSPTSGRSSYNEQFF
TGTGCCGGCAGTCCAACTAGCGGGAGGAGCTCCTACAATGAGCAGTTCTTC
>TRBJ1-2|TRBD1|TRBV6-5|few
CASSYSMGQQGGYTF
TGTGCCAGCAGTTACTCGATGGGACAGCAAGGTGGCTACACCTTC
>TRBJ1-5|.|TRBV2|many
CASNRRSEFNSNQPQHF
TGTGCCAGCAATCGTAGGTCGGAGTTCAATAGCAATCAGCCCCAGCATTTT
>TRBJ1-1|.|TRBV20-1|many
CSAREGGAFF
TGCAGTGCTAGAGAGGGGGGAGCTTTCTTT
>TRBJ2-1|TRBD2|TRBV2|many
CASSEGASGRGDEQFF
TGTGCCAGCAGTGAGGGGGCTAGCGGGAGAGGCGATGAGCAGTTCTTC